This T cell receptor (beta chain) comes out of a study of CD8 T cells in Susac syndrome. Random hexamers were used to reverse transcribe an amount of about 0.5 to 1 ug RNA. TCRdb analysed the immunoSEQ multiplex PCR reads with MiXCR anew, one entry per CDR3 protein. The repertoire holds 100,000 to 150,000 distinct CDR3 sequences, with approximately 95% as singletons. Germline V gives CDR1 SGHVS, CDR2 FQNEAQ. V dropped 2 bases and J dropped 2 bases, with 19 bases sitting between them. CDR3 length equals 19 residues. This clonotype was sampled from a human donor with multiple sclerosis. This chain links TRBV7-8 with TRBJ2-6, with D maybe TRBD1 (6 bases). Sample: CD8+ T cells from PBMCs. DNA for the CDR3: TGTGCCAGCAGCTTAATCTACAGGGTCTTGGCTACTGGGGCCAACGTCCTGACTTTC. Its translation is CASSLIYRVLATGANVLTF. The whole variable domain, remainder taken from reference TRBV7-8 and TRBJ2-6, is GAGVSQSPRYKVAKRGQDVALRCDPISGHVSLFWYQQALGQGPEFLTYFQNEAQLDKSGLPSDRFFAERPEGSVSTLKIQRTQQEDSAVYLCASSLIYRVLATGANVLTFGAGSRLTVL.